This T cell receptor beta chain appears in the sequencing data of a study of PD-L1 blockade in urothelial cancer. Whole-study context: Timepoints chosen for blood analysis were 3 weeks (second dose) and 6 weeks after treatment start.

Time point described: pretreatment peripheral blood. This clone came up once. V dropped 5 bases and J dropped 5 bases, with 19 bases sitting between them. CDR1 and CDR2 (germline): LNHDA, SQIVND (reference sequence). The CDR3 has 16 residues. Sequenced by immunoSEQ multiplex PCR; TCRdb stores in-frame clones only, minus some. This sample has 45,000 to 60,000 clones, with 82% found just once. The receptor was isolated from a man aged 50 to 59 with urothelial cancer. The chain joins TRBV19 to TRBJ1-5; D gene ambiguous. Sequenced here: PBMCs, sampled around atezolizumab (anti-PD-L1) treatment. In DNA, the CDR3 is TGTGCCAGTAGTGTATTATGGTCGGGAGGCGATCAGCCCCAGCATTTT. It is translated as CASSVLWSGGDQPQHF. The whole variable domain, remainder taken from reference TRBV19 and TRBJ1-5, is DGGITQSPKYLFRKEGQNVTLSCEQNLNHDAMYWYRQDPGQGLRLIYYSQIVNDFQKGDIAEGYSVSREKKESFPLTVTSAQKNPTAFYLCASSVLWSGGDQPQHFGDGTRLSIL.